These 27 T cell receptor beta chains were all obtained from the same sample, sequenced in a study of T cell repertoires in cytomegalovirus infection. One entry per CDR3 protein, called by TCRdb with MiXCR from the reads. The sample shows hundreds of thousands of distinct CDR3 sequences, about a third of them seen only once. Sequenced sample: PBMCs. The receptor source for this set is a human donor in good health (CMV status not recorded). Some clones in this sample may be carry-over from other donors' samples.

As DNA, the CDR3 is TGTGCCAGCAGTTACCAGTCCGGACAGCACTACGAGCAGTACTTC. It codes for CASSYQSGQHYEQYF. The chain joins TRBV6-5 to TRBJ2-7; weak D call: TRBD1 (6 bases). The V gene's germline CDR1 is MNHEY and CDR2 SVGAGI. The V end was cut by 2 bases, the J end by 3 bases, with 14 bases between. The CDR3 is made up of 15 amino acids.

This chain connects TRBV11-2 to TRBJ2-2, with TRBD1 identical over 9 bases. This CDR3 contains 17 residues. Unmatched junction bases numbered 15, after V lost 5 bases and J lost 8 bases. CDR1 and CDR2 (germline): SGHAT, FQNNGV. The CDR3 DNA is TGTGCCAGCAGCCCCCTAAGGACAGGGGCGTTGAAAGGGGAGCTGTTTTTT. The encoded protein is CASSPLRTGALKGELFF.

V gene TRBV6-5 combines with J gene TRBJ1-6; tentative D call: TRBD1 (5 bases). The germline V and J ends were trimmed by 6 bases and 10 bases, with 22 bases remaining between them. This CDR3 spans 16 amino acids. The V gene's germline CDR1 is MNHEY and CDR2 SVGAGI. CDR3 bases: TGTGCCAGCAGCACCGGGGCAGGTTCGTTGGGATCACCCCTCCACTTT. Translation gives CASSTGAGSLGSPLHF.

The chain couples TRBV20-1 to TRBJ2-1; D gene uncertain. The V and J ends lost 1 base and 2 bases respectively, with 9 bases between them. CDR1 DFQATT and CDR2 SNEGSKA come from the germline V gene (reference sequence). The CDR3 spans 14 residues. CDR3 loop: CSARVGDPYNEQFF. CDR3 nucleotides: TGCAGTGCTAGAGTAGGAGACCCCTACAATGAGCAGTTCTTC.

The rearrangement uses TRBV19 and TRBJ2-7, with D possibly matching TRBD2 (5 bases). The germline gives CDR1 LNHDA, CDR2 SQIVND (reference sequence). The CDR3 contains 15 residues. V was trimmed by 2 bases and J by 8 bases, leaving 19 bases between them. The CDR3 sequence: CASSISTTGSSQQYF. CDR3 sequence (DNA): TGTGCCAGTAGTATATCGACTACTGGAAGTTCCCAGCAGTACTTC.

This clonotype was counted between two and nine times. The chain carries TRBV20-1 and TRBJ1-5, with no clear D. The CDR3 length is 12 residues. Trimming pared 6 bases from V and 7 bases from J, leaving 13 bases between. Germline CDR1 reads DFQATT; CDR2 reads SNEGSKA (reference sequence). DNA for the CDR3: TGCAGTGCGGTGGAGGGCGGACAGCCCCAGCATTTT. This sequence encodes CSAVEGGQPQHF.

This clonotype was recorded many times. The rearrangement uses TRBV6-5 and TRBJ2-1; 8 bases match TRBD1. Germline V gene sequence: CDR1 MNHEY, CDR2 SVGAGI. The V gene end was trimmed by 9 bases and the J gene end by 6 bases; junction bases not matched to a gene: 7. The CDR3 totals 13 residues. The CDR3 protein is CASMDRVGNEQFF. Here the CDR3 DNA reads TGTGCCAGTATGGACAGGGTAGGCAATGAGCAGTTCTTC.

In its sample, this clonotype ranks as medium-sized. This chain links TRBV7-2 with TRBJ2-7; 7 bases are shared with TRBD1. The CDR3 runs 16 residues. With 5 bases clipped from V and 4 bases from J, the junction kept 14 bases outside the gene matches. Germline CDR1 and CDR2: SGHTA and FQGNSA. The CDR3 loop is CASSTNDRAQFYEQYF. For the CDR3, the DNA is TGTGCCAGCAGCACTAATGACAGGGCGCAGTTTTACGAGCAGTACTTC.

CDR3 sequence: CASSTGQARHTEAFF. DNA of the CDR3: TGTGCCAGCAGCACGGGACAGGCAAGGCACACTGAAGCTTTCTTT. The V call is TRBV5-4, the J call TRBJ1-1; 8 positions match TRBD1. In germline, CDR1 is SGHNT, CDR2 YYREEE (reference sequence). This CDR3 is 15 amino acids long. The V segment lost 4 bases and the J segment 3 bases; nucleotides outside the gene matches: 8.

The gene calls are TRBV27 and TRBJ1-5, with 7 bases aligning to TRBD1. The CDR3 runs 16 residues. Germline-derived CDR1 and CDR2 are MNHEY and SMNVEV (reference sequence). Trimming removed 6 bases from V and 5 bases from J; junction bases left unmatched: 13. The CDR3 region is CASRKWAGQPYQPQHF. The CDR3 coding sequence is TGTGCCAGCAGAAAGTGGGCGGGACAGCCTTATCAGCCCCAGCATTTT.

Worth noting for this clonotype: One end of the junction varies from germline; a read error may be responsible. V usage is TRBV12-5 and J usage is TRBJ1-1; weak D call: TRBD1 (5 bases). CDR3 size: 15 residues. Per the germline V gene, CDR1 is LGHNT and CDR2 is FRNRAP. CDR3 nucleotides: TGTGCTAGTTGTTTGATGACTGGGGGAAACACTGAAGCTTTCTTT. Translating it yields CASCLMTGGNTEAFF.

This clonotype showed up just a few times. The rearrangement joins TRBV5-4 to TRBJ1-1; 11 bases fit TRBD1. This CDR3 has 16 residues. The germline V gene has CDR1 SGHNT and CDR2 YYREEE (reference sequence). V lost 4 bases, J lost 5 bases, and 10 bases stayed unmatched. For the CDR3, the DNA is TGTGCCAGCAGCGGGGAGGTGGGGACAGGGGGTACTGAAGCTTTCTTT. It encodes CASSGEVGTGGTEAFF.

To note about this clonotype: A much bigger clone sits one base away, suggesting this may be a read error. Since the CDR3 does not end with the conserved phenylalanine or tryptophan, this likely comes from a read error. The genes are TRBV7-2 and TRBJ2-3, with TRBD2 identical over 13 bases. The CDR3 is 18 amino acids. J lost 1 base, V lost 6 bases, and 10 bases had no gene match. Germline CDR1 SGHTA, CDR2 FQGNSA. The CDR3 is CASSYTSGGAGGTDTQYC. CDR3 nucleotides: TGTGCCAGCAGTTATACTAGCGGGGGGGCCGGAGGCACAGATACGCAGTATTGT.

The V call is TRBV7-8, the J call TRBJ2-2; D might be TRBD1 or TRBD2, each matching 5 bases. The CDR3 loop spans 17 amino acids. V was trimmed by 5 bases and J by 6 bases, leaving 22 bases between them. Per the germline V gene, CDR1 is SGHVS and CDR2 is FQNEAQ. Written as DNA, the CDR3 is TGTGCCAGCAGCAAGGCGGTAGCTCGGGGCTCTGCCGGGGAGCTGTTTTTT. This codes for CASSKAVARGSAGELFF.

This clonotype has just a few counts. The rearrangement joins TRBV18 to TRBJ2-3; 10 nucleotides match TRBD2. V shed 6 bases, J shed 3 bases, and the junction held 9 bases outside the gene matches. The length of the CDR3 is 16 residues. Germline-derived CDR1 and CDR2 are KGHSH and LQKENI. CDR3 in amino acids: CASSPRLAGDTDTQYF. The DNA of the CDR3 is TGTGCCAGCTCCCCCAGGCTAGCGGGGGATACAGATACGCAGTATTTT.

This sequence joins TRBV18 and TRBJ2-7; 9 nucleotides agree with TRBD1. Trimming at V came to 6 bases and at J to 3 bases, leaving 6 bases not matched to a gene. CDR3 length: 14 residues. Germline loops: CDR1 KGHSH, CDR2 LQKENI. CDR3 residues: CASSVGTGLYEQYF. CDR3 in DNA: TGTGCCAGCTCTGTCGGGACAGGGCTCTACGAGCAGTACTTC.

The chain has TRBV28 and TRBJ2-5; tentative D call: TRBD1 (6 bases). Trimming removed 7 bases from V and 4 bases from J, with 10 bases in between. The CDR3 has 12 amino acids. Germline V lookup: CDR1 MDHEN, CDR2 SYDVKM. The chain's CDR3 is CASNRELETQYF. The CDR3 DNA reads as TGTGCCAGCAACAGGGAATTAGAGACCCAGTACTTC. The full variable domain, in which reference TRBV28 and TRBJ2-5 provide the parts outside the CDR3, is DVKVTQSSRYLVKRTGEKVFLECVQDMDHENMFWYRQDPGLGLRLIYFSYDVKMKEKGDIPEGYSVSREKKERFSLILESASTNQTSMYLCASNRELETQYFGPGTRLLVL.

The chain combines TRBV29-1 with TRBJ2-7; 8 nucleotides line up with TRBD1. Trimming cost V 6 bases and J 2 bases; bases outside gene matches: 3. Germline assignment: CDR1 SQVTM and CDR2 ANQGSEA. CDR3 length: 12 residues. The CDR3 protein is CSVRDRTYEQYF. CDR3 bases: TGCAGCGTCCGGGACAGGACCTACGAGCAGTACTTC.

This clonotype has more than one count but fewer than ten. The chain carries TRBV6-6 and TRBJ2-3; no clear D gene. With 4 bases removed from V and 2 bases from J, the gap between germline ends came to 7 bases. CDR1 is MNHNY and CDR2 is SVGAGI in the germline V gene (reference sequence). The CDR3 totals 13 residues. The CDR3 loop reads CASSWAYTDTQYF. CDR3 nucleotides: TGTGCCAGCAGTTGGGCTTACACAGATACGCAGTATTTT.

Many counts were recorded for this clonotype. The genes are TRBV7-8 and TRBJ2-7; D may be TRBD1 or TRBD2 (5 bases each). Germline loops: CDR1 SGHVS, CDR2 FQNEAQ. V gave up 4 bases and J gave up 6 bases, with 13 bases separating them. This CDR3 has 13 residues. The CDR3 DNA follows: TGTGCCAGCAGCTCAAACCGGGACCGCGAGCAGTACTTC. This sequence encodes CASSSNRDREQYF.

This clonotype was observed at least ten times. The chain is built from TRBV12-3 or TRBV12-4 and TRBJ1-5; D is undetermined. Trimming cost V 0 bases and J 0 bases, with 12 bases left between them. The CDR3 is 17 amino acids. The CDR3 sequence is CASSLALGGISNQPQHF. CDR3 coding DNA: TGTGCCAGCAGTTTAGCGCTGGGAGGGATTAGCAATCAGCCCCAGCATTTT.

This clonotype appeared many times. The V and J genes are TRBV7-2 and TRBJ1-4, with 9 bases matching TRBD1. Germline-derived CDR1 and CDR2 are SGHTA and FQGNSA. CDR3 size: 15 residues. Trimming cost V 6 bases and J 5 bases; bases outside gene matches: 7. In DNA, the CDR3 is TGTGCCAGCAGAACCGGGACAGGGACCAATGAAAAACTGTTTTTT. Its protein is CASRTGTGTNEKLFF. The variable domain in full, with the rest retrieved from reference TRBV7-2 and TRBJ1-4, is GAGVSQSPSNKVTEKGKDVELRCDPISGHTALYWYRQSLGQGLEFLIYFQGNSAPDKSGLPSDRFSAERTGGSVSTLTIQRTQQEDSAVYLCASRTGTGTNEKLFFGSGTQLSVL.

Note on this clonotype: Given the absence of the conserved phenylalanine or tryptophan at the CDR3 end, a read error is likely. The chain combines TRBV11-3 with TRBJ1-5; D call uncertain. This CDR3 is built from 14 residues. Germline CDR1 is SGHNT and CDR2 is YENEEA. V lost 1 base and J lost 7, with 11 bases in between. CDR3 residues: CASSLVQPVQPQHC. CDR3 nucleotide sequence: TGTGCCAGCAGCTTAGTGCAGCCCGTACAGCCCCAGCATTGT.

On this clonotype itself: A read error is likely, as this CDR3 ends without the conserved phenylalanine or tryptophan. The rearrangement uses TRBV12-3 or TRBV12-4 and TRBJ2-1, with 13 nucleotides matching TRBD2. Unmatched junction bases numbered 3, after V lost 5 bases and J lost 2 bases. The CDR3 totals 16 residues. CDR3 sequence: CASSPGTSGAYNEQFC. The CDR3 DNA reads TGTGCCAGCAGTCCCGGGACTAGCGGGGCCTACAATGAGCAGTTCTGC.

This chain uses TRBV20-1 with TRBJ2-2; D uncertain. From germline, CDR1 is DFQATT and CDR2 SNEGSKA (reference sequence). V lost 0 bases and J 2 bases, leaving 10 bases between the germline ends. This CDR3 has 15 residues. CDR3 coding DNA: TGCAGTGCTAGAGATTGGGCAGAAAACACCGGGGAGCTGTTTTTT. Its protein is CSARDWAENTGELFF.

This clonotype has more than one count but fewer than ten. The chain carries TRBV3-1 and TRBJ2-2, with TRBD2 matching over 9 bases. This CDR3 contains 16 residues. Trimming removed 0 bases from V and 4 bases from J; junction bases left unmatched: 3. Per the germline V gene, CDR1 is LGHDT and CDR2 is YNNKEL (reference sequence). In nucleotides, the CDR3 is TGTGCCAGCAGCCAAGATCCTAGCGGGATCACCGGGGAGCTGTTTTTT. Its translation: CASSQDPSGITGELFF.

About this clonotype: The CDR3 ends on some other residue instead of the conserved phenylalanine or tryptophan, so this is likely a read error. The gene calls are TRBV5-5 and TRBJ2-7; 13 nucleotides line up with TRBD2. This CDR3 has 16 residues. In germline, CDR1 is SGHKS, CDR2 YYEKEE (reference sequence). V trimming: 4 bases; J trimming: 1 base; junction bases outside the gene matches: 5. The CDR3 here is CASSPGLAGVSYEQYL. In nucleotides, the CDR3 is TGTGCCAGCAGCCCTGGACTAGCGGGGGTATCCTACGAGCAGTACTTA.